A single sample gave rise to the 2 T cell receptor beta chains below, sequenced in a study of blood T cells in healthy people across ages. A second about 7 to 12 cycle PCR used barcoded and J-beta primers. Each CDR3 protein gets one entry after TCRdb re-called the 5' RACE reads with MiXCR. There are approximately 1.5 million distinct CDR3 sequences in the sample; approximately 43% occur only once, and more than 4% lies in the top ten. What was sequenced was blood. These receptors were taken from a woman under 30 in good health.

The chain joins TRBV7-9 to TRBJ1-1, with 9 bases fitting TRBD1. After removal of 8 bases from V and 3 bases from J, the junction contained 7 bases not matched to a gene. Germline CDR1 is SEHNR and CDR2 is FQNEAQ (reference sequence). The CDR3 is 14 residues long. The CDR3 DNA follows: TGTGCCAGCGCCTGGGGACAGGGTGACACTGAAGCTTTCTTT. It codes for CASAWGQGDTEAFF.

V and J are TRBV5-1 and TRBJ2-5; D uncertain. The CDR3 has 13 amino acids. V gave up 2 bases and J gave up 5 bases, with 10 bases separating them. Germline values: CDR1 SGHRS, CDR2 YFSETQ. This chain's CDR3 is CASSFDGRETQYF. The CDR3 DNA sequence: TGCGCCAGCAGCTTCGACGGACGCGAGACCCAGTACTTC.